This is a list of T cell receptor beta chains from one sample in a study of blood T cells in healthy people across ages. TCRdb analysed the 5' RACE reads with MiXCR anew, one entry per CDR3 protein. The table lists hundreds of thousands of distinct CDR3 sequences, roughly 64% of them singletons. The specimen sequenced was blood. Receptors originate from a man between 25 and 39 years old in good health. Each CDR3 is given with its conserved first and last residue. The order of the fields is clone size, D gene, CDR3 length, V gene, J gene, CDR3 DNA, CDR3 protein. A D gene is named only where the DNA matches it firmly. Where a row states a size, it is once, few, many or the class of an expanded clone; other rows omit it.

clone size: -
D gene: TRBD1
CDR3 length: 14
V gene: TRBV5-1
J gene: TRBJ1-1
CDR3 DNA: TGCGCCAGCAGTCAACAGGGGGGAGGTACTGAAGCTTTCTTT
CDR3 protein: CASSQQGGGTEAFF

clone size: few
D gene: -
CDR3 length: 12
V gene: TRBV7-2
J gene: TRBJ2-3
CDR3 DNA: TGTGCCAGCAGCTCTGCGGGAATTACGCAGTATTTT
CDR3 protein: CASSSAGITQYF

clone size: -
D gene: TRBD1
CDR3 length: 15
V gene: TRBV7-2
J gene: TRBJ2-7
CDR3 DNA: TGTGCCAGCAGCTGGCCCGGGACAGGGGAACGCGAGCAGTACTTC
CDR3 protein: CASSWPGTGEREQYF

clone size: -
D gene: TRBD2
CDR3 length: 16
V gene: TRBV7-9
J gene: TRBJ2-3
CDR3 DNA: TGTGCCAGCAGCTTATTGGCGGGAGTGGGCACAGATACGCAGTATTTT
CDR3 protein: CASSLLAGVGTDTQYF

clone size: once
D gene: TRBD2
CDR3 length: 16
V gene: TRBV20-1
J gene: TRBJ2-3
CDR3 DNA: TGCAGTGCTAGATTAGCGGGAGGGAGGGGCACAGATACGCAGTATTTT
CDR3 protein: CSARLAGGRGTDTQYF

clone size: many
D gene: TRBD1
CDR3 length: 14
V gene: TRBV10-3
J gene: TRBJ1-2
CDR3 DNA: TGTGCCATCAGTAAACAGGGGTCAGACTATGGCTACACCTTC
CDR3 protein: CAISKQGSDYGYTF

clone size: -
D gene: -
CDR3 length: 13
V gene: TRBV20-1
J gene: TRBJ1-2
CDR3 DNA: TGCAGTGCTCCAGGAGACAGCCGGTATGGCTACACCTTC
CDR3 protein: CSAPGDSRYGYTF

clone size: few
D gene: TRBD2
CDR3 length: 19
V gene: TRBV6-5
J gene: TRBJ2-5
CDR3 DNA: TGTGCCAGCAGTTACTCGATGGCCGGGGGGACTAGCGTTCAAGAGACCCAGTACTTC
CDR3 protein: CASSYSMAGGTSVQETQYF

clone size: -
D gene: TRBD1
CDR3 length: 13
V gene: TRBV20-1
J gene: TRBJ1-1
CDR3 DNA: TGCAGTGCTACCGGGACAGGGGCGCCCAACGCTTTCTTT
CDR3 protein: CSATGTGAPNAFF

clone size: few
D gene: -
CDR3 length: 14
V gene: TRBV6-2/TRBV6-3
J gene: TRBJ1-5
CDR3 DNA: TGTGCCAGCAGCCAGAGGAGGGTGAATCAGCCCCAGCATTTT
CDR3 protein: CASSQRRVNQPQHF

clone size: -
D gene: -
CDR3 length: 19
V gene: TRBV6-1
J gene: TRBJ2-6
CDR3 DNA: TGTGCCGGCAGTACCACCGGACCTGGCCTTAACTCTGGGGCCAACGTCCTGACTTTC
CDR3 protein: CAGSTTGPGLNSGANVLTF

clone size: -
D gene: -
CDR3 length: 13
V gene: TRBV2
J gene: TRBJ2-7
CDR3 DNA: TGTGCCAGCAGTCTTGAGGGAAAGGGAGTCGAGTACTTC
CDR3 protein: CASSLEGKGVEYF

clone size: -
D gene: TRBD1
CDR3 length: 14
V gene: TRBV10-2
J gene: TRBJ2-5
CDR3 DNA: TGCGCCAGCAGTGCAAACGGACAGGGCGAGACCCAGTACTTC
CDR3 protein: CASSANGQGETQYF

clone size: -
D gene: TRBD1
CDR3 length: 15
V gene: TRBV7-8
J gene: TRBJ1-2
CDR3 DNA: TGTGCCAGCAGCTTAGGGGACAGCCTCAACTATGGCTACACCTTC
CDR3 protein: CASSLGDSLNYGYTF

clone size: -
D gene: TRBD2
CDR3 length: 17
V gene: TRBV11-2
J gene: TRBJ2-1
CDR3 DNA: TGTGCCAGCAGCTTAGTCTTTGCGGGGGGGCCGGGGAATGAGCAGTTCTTC
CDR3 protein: CASSLVFAGGPGNEQFF

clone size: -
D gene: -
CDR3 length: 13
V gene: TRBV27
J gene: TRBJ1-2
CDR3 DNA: TGTGCCAGCAGTTTACAACCCTACTATGGCTACACCTTC
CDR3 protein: CASSLQPYYGYTF

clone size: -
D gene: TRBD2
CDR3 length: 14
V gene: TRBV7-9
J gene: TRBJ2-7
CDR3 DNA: TGTGCCAGCAGCCCCGGACTAGCTGCATGGGAGCAGTACTTC
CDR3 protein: CASSPGLAAWEQYF

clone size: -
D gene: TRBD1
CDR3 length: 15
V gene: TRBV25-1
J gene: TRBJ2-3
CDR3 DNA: TGTGCCAGCGCACACAGGGGGCGCAGGGCAGATACGCAGTATTTT
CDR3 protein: CASAHRGRRADTQYF

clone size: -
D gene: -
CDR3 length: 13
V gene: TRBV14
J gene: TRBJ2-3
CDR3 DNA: TGTGCCAGCACCCGGCTAATCACAGATACGCAGTATTTT
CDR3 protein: CASTRLITDTQYF

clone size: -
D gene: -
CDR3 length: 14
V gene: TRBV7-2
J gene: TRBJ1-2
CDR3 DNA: TGTGCCAGCAGCTCCCACAGGAGCCTCTCTGGCTACACCTTC
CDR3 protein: CASSSHRSLSGYTF

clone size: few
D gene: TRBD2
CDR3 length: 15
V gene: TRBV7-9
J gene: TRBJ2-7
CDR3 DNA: TGTGCCAGCAGCACAGGCGCTAGCGGGGCCTACGAGCAGTACTTC
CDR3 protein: CASSTGASGAYEQYF

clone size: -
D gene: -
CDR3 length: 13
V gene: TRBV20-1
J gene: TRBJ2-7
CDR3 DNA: TGCAGTGCTCTACAGGGAACTACCTACGAGCAGTACTTC
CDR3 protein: CSALQGTTYEQYF

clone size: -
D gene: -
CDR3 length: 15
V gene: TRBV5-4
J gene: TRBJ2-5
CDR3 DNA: TGTGCCAGCAGCTTGGATGTAGGGAAGGGAGAGACCCAGTACTTC
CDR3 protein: CASSLDVGKGETQYF

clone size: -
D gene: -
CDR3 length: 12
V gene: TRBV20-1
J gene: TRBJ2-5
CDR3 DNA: TGTAGTGCTACGGGCCCCTCAACTAAGCAGTACTTC
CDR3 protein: CSATGPSTKQYF

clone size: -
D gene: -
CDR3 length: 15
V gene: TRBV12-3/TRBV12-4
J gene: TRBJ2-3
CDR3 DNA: TGTGCCAGCAGCGAGCTAGAGTTTCAGGGAGATACGCAGTATTTT
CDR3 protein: CASSELEFQGDTQYF

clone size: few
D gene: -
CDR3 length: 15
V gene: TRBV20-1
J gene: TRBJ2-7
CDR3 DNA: TGCAGTGCTCGATCCCCTCAGCGCCCTATGGGGGGGCAGTACTTC
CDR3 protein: CSARSPQRPMGGQYF

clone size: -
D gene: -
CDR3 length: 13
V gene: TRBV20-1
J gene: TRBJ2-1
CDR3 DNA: TGCAGTGCTAGAGTTATCCCGGGCTGTGAGCAGTTCTTC
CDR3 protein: CSARVIPGCEQFF